Listed here are 24 T cell receptor beta chains from one sample, sequenced in a study of beta chain features in type 1 diabetes. Reverse transcribing all isolated RNA meant expressed TCRB transcripts were sequenced. Only in-frame clones appear in the TCRdb table, and some are missing; sequencing was by immunoSEQ multiplex PCR. The sample includes roughly 340,000 clones, roughly 12% of them seen just once. Antigen specificity for these receptors is unknown. The study, taken as a whole, reports: Moderate yet significant TCRB CDR3 shortening was seen in Type 1 diabetes patients in all four CD4+ subsets.

The source material was naive CD4+ T cells from blood. The receptor source for this set is a woman between 18 and 29 years old with type 1 diabetes.

CDR3 residues: CASSVGLAGEQYF. The CDR3 region has the DNA TGTGCCAGCAGCGTAGGACTAGCTGGCGAGCAGTACTTC. This chain links TRBV7-9 with TRBJ2-7; 8 bases agree with TRBD2. J gave up 6 bases and V 5 bases, and 6 bases lay outside the gene matches. The CDR3 covers 13 residues. Per the germline V gene, CDR1 is SEHNR and CDR2 is FQNEAQ (reference sequence).

This clone was observed a few times. This chain links TRBV30 with TRBJ2-1; 9 positions agree with TRBD2. This CDR3 spans 15 amino acids. Germline CDR1 reads GTSNPN; CDR2 reads SVGIG (reference sequence). V was clipped by 5 bases and J by 12 bases; unmatched bases: 17. The CDR3 coding sequence is TGTGCCTGGGCGTTGGGGACTAGCAACAGATTTGGGCAGTTCTTC. This codes for CAWALGTSNRFGQFF.

In this sample, this clone turned up a few times. This chain connects TRBV11-2 to TRBJ2-5, with D possibly TRBD2 on 6 matching bases. Germline lookup yields CDR1 SGHAT and CDR2 FQNNGV. This CDR3 has 16 amino acids. Trimming took 6 bases from V and 2 from J, leaving 19 bases between them. The CDR3 DNA reads as TGTGCCAGCAGTAGTCGACTAGTCTCCTTACAAGAGACCCAGTACTTC. It yields the protein CASSSRLVSLQETQYF.

The V gene is TRBV7-2, the J gene TRBJ1-5, with TRBD1 matching 7 bases. Germline V lookup: CDR1 SGHTA, CDR2 FQGNSA. V lost 5 bases and J lost 2; bases outside the gene matches: 3. The CDR3 length is 14 residues. In DNA, the CDR3 is TGTGCCAGCAGCCGAGGGGGCGGCAATCAGCCCCAGCATTTT. This sequence encodes CASSRGGGNQPQHF.

This chain's CDR3 is CASSFGAGEGEKLFF. In nucleotides, the CDR3 is TGTGCCAGCAGCTTCGGCGCTGGGGAGGGAGAAAAACTGTTTTTT. This chain uses TRBV7-2 with TRBJ1-4; D is ambiguous. The germline V gene has CDR1 SGHTA and CDR2 FQGNSA. The CDR3 contains 15 residues. With 3 bases removed from V and 8 bases from J, the gap between germline ends came to 16 bases.

The V gene is TRBV11-3, the J gene TRBJ1-4; the match to TRBD1 covers 9 bases. J was trimmed by 7 bases and V by 2 bases; bases with no gene match: 2. The CDR3 runs 14 residues. Germline lookup yields CDR1 SGHNT and CDR2 YENEEA. For the CDR3, the DNA is TGTGCCAGCAGCTTAAGGACAGGGGCTGAAAAACTGTTTTTT. Protein sequence: CASSLRTGAEKLFF. Together with reference TRBV11-3 and TRBJ1-4, the CDR3 gives the full variable domain: EAGVVQSPRYKIIEKKQPVAFWCNPISGHNTLYWYLQNLGQGPELLIRYENEEAVDDSQLPKDRFSAERLKGVDSTLKIQPAELGDSAVYLCASSLRTGAEKLFFGSGTQLSVL.

In this sample, this clone turned up a few times. The V gene is TRBV9, the J gene TRBJ2-3; 15 nucleotides match TRBD2. Germline CDR1 and CDR2: SGDLS and YYNGEE. The length of the CDR3 is 20 residues. The junction had 8 bases not matched to a gene; V was cut back by 0 bases and J by 0 bases. DNA for the CDR3: TGTGCCAGCAGCGTAGCTACGGGGACTAGCGGGAGGTTCAGCACAGATACGCAGTATTTT. Its protein is CASSVATGTSGRFSTDTQYF. The whole variable domain, remainder taken from reference TRBV9 and TRBJ2-3, is DSGVTQTPKHLITATGQRVTLRCSPRSGDLSVYWYQQSLDQGLQFLIQYYNGEERAKGNILERFSAQQFPDLHSELNLSSLELGDSALYFCASSVATGTSGRFSTDTQYFGPGTRLTVL.

This clone has a handful of counts. Distinct nucleotide sequences in the sample also encode this CDR3. This sequence joins TRBV20-1 and TRBJ1-2; no firm D call. This CDR3 has 10 residues. Germline V gives CDR1 DFQATT, CDR2 SNEGSKA (reference sequence). V lost 1 base, J lost 5 bases, and 2 bases lay in between. CDR3 sequence (DNA): TGCAGTGCTAGAGCGTATGGCTACACCTTC. This encodes CSARAYGYTF.

In this sample, this clone turned up a few times. This chain links TRBV25-1 with TRBJ1-1; D gene unclear. Germline V gene lookup returns CDR1 MGHDK and CDR2 SYGVNS. This CDR3 is built from 12 residues. V was cut by 6 bases and J by 1 base, with 6 bases left in between. The CDR3: CASSTANTEAFF. CDR3 DNA: TGTGCCAGCAGCACAGCGAACACTGAAGCTTTCTTT.

This clone was seen a handful of times. The rearrangement links TRBV7-2 to TRBJ2-1; D is possibly TRBD2 (6 bases). Germline V gene sequence: CDR1 SGHTA, CDR2 FQGNSA. The CDR3 is 14 residues long. Trimming stripped 5 bases from V and 7 bases from J, with 15 bases between. The CDR3 sequence is CASSGSLARNEQFF. The CDR3 DNA sequence: TGTGCCAGCAGCGGAAGCCTAGCGCGGAATGAGCAGTTCTTC.

The V and J genes are TRBV30 and TRBJ2-7, with 11 bases that match TRBD1. The CDR3 has 13 amino acids. With 3 bases clipped from V and 3 bases from J, the junction kept 1 base outside the gene matches. CDR1 and CDR2 (germline): GTSNPN, SVGIG (reference sequence). CDR3 nucleotides: TGTGCCTGGAGGGGGACAGGGGGCTACGAGCAGTACTTC. Residues: CAWRGTGGYEQYF.

V and J are TRBV7-9 and TRBJ2-7, with 7 bases identical to TRBD1. Germline CDR1 reads SEHNR; CDR2 reads FQNEAQ (reference sequence). The length of the CDR3 is 16 residues. Trimming removed 5 bases from V and 0 bases from J; junction bases left unmatched: 10. CDR3 residues: CASSHSNRGGSYEQYF. CDR3 nucleotide sequence: TGTGCCAGCAGCCACTCCAACAGGGGTGGCTCCTACGAGCAGTACTTC.

The V gene is TRBV30, the J gene TRBJ2-7; 8 positions match TRBD1. The CDR3 is 14 amino acids. Trimming at V came to 4 bases and at J to 4 bases, leaving 9 bases not matched to a gene. The germline V gene has CDR1 GTSNPN and CDR2 SVGIG (reference sequence). The CDR3 DNA reads as TGTGCCTGGAAGCGACAGGGGACAAAATACGAGCAGTACTTC. It specifies CAWKRQGTKYEQYF. The variable domain in full, with the rest retrieved from reference TRBV30 and TRBJ2-7, is SQTIHQWPATLVQPVGSPLSLECTVEGTSNPNLYWYRQAAGRGLQLLFYSVGIGQISSEVPQNLSASRPQDRQFILSSKKLLLSDSGFYLCAWKRQGTKYEQYFGPGTRLTVT.

This chain links TRBV6-1 with TRBJ2-1; 9 bases fit TRBD2. This CDR3 contains 15 residues. The V segment lost 5 bases and the J segment 7 bases; nucleotides outside the gene matches: 9. Germline CDR1 is MNHNS and CDR2 is SASEGT. The CDR3 protein is CASSSTSGQWNEQFF. The CDR3 region has the DNA TGTGCCAGCAGTTCGACTAGCGGACAATGGAATGAGCAGTTCTTC.

This clone was observed a handful of times. The chain recombines TRBV19 with TRBJ1-5; possibly TRBD1 for D (6 bases). The V end lost 5 bases, the J end lost 7 bases, and 21 bases lay between the germline ends. The CDR3 sequence is 16 residues long. Germline CDR1 reads LNHDA; CDR2 reads SQIVND (reference sequence). The CDR3 region is CASSSQSTGPSQPQHF. The CDR3 DNA reads as TGTGCCAGTAGTTCTCAATCGACAGGACCAAGCCAGCCCCAGCATTTT.

This chain's CDR3 is CASSQNSAVHTEAFF. Written as DNA, the CDR3 is TGCGCCAGCAGCCAAAACTCAGCGGTCCACACTGAAGCTTTCTTT. The rearrangement uses TRBV4-1 and TRBJ1-1, with D uncertain. The length of the CDR3 is 15 residues. Trimming shortened V by 2 bases and J by 3 bases, and 13 bases separated the two germline ends. Germline CDR1 and CDR2: MGHRA and YSYEKL.

The chain recombines TRBV7-2 with TRBJ1-2; TRBD1 matches at 8 bases. Germline V lookup: CDR1 SGHTA, CDR2 FQGNSA. This CDR3 is 14 amino acids long. V trimming: 6 bases; J trimming: 5 bases; junction bases outside the gene matches: 8. CDR3 in DNA: TGTGCCAGCAGGGTAGGGACAGGCCCTTATGGCTACACCTTC. Its translation is CASRVGTGPYGYTF.

Turning to this clone: Compared with germline, one end of the junction differs, possibly owing to a read error. The chain joins TRBV27 to TRBJ1-4; possible D gene TRBD1, 5 bases. The germline CDR1 and CDR2 sequences are MNHEY and SMNVEV (reference sequence). The CDR3 is 12 residues long. The CDR3 protein is CASRDRNRQLLF. The DNA of the CDR3 is TGTGCCAGCAGGGATAGAAACCGACAGCTCCTTTTT.

The genes are TRBV27 and TRBJ1-1; D is undetermined. Germline V gene lookup returns CDR1 MNHEY and CDR2 SMNVEV (reference sequence). The CDR3 is 15 residues long. V lost 2 bases and J lost 0, with 10 bases in between. The CDR3 loop is CASSLERRMNTEAFF. The CDR3, as DNA: TGTGCCAGCAGTTTAGAACGCAGAATGAACACTGAAGCTTTCTTT.

This clone appeared a few times. This chain joins TRBV29-1 and TRBJ1-4; tentatively, D is TRBD1 (5 bases). Germline V CDR1 and CDR2: SQVTM, ANQGSEA. Trimming left V 4 bases short and J 8 bases short, with 17 bases between. The CDR3 runs 14 residues. The CDR3 nucleotides are TGCAGCGTTGGGGAGGTCGGGGGTAGAGAAAAACTGTTTTTT. As protein: CSVGEVGGREKLFF.

In this sample, this clone turned up a few times. The chain combines TRBV9 with TRBJ2-1; maybe TRBD1 (6 bases). In germline, CDR1 is SGDLS, CDR2 YYNGEE. Trimming shortened V by 4 bases and J by 7 bases, and 15 bases separated the two germline ends. The CDR3 has 14 amino acids. This CDR3 is CASSMRTVGNEQFF. DNA for the CDR3: TGTGCCAGCAGCATGAGGACAGTCGGAAATGAGCAGTTCTTC.

The CDR3 reads CASSLGGGRQPQHF. DNA of the CDR3: TGTGCCAGCAGTTTAGGAGGGGGCCGGCAGCCCCAGCATTTT. The chain carries TRBV28 and TRBJ1-5; 7 bases map to TRBD1. V lost 2 bases to trimming and J lost 7 bases; unmatched junction nucleotides: 5. CDR1 is MDHEN, CDR2 SYDVKM, per germline. The CDR3 covers 14 residues.

The chain recombines TRBV7-9 with TRBJ1-1; TRBD1 matches 8 bases. CDR1 and CDR2 (germline): SEHNR, FQNEAQ (reference sequence). V lost 6 bases and J lost 0; bases outside the gene matches: 6. CDR3 length: 15 residues. CDR3 coding DNA: TGTGCCAGCAGACCGCGACAGGGGATGAACACTGAAGCTTTCTTT. Translated: CASRPRQGMNTEAFF.

This clone was detected a few times. The V gene is TRBV2, the J gene TRBJ2-2; TRBD2 aligns across 12 bases. The germline CDR1 and CDR2 sequences are SNHLY and FYNNEI. V gave up 7 bases and J gave up 4 bases; unmatched junction bases: 10. This CDR3 has 17 residues. The CDR3 spells CASTSGGLAGSTGELFF. The CDR3 coding sequence is TGTGCCAGCACTTCGGGTGGACTAGCGGGGAGCACCGGGGAGCTGTTTTTT. The variable domain in full, completed from reference TRBV2 and TRBJ2-2, reads EPEVTQTPSHQVTQMGQEVILRCVPISNHLYFYWYRQILGQKVEFLVSFYNNEISEKSEIFDDQFSVERPDGSNFTLKIRSTKLEDSAMYFCASTSGGLAGSTGELFFGEGSRLTVL.